This TCR beta chain is drawn from a study of cytomegalovirus exposure and HLA in healthy donors. Study-level results: Indistinguishable V segments such as TRBV6-2 and TRBV6-3 were excluded. A later analysis reportedly found fewer N-insertions in an Asian-associated ancestry cluster than the roughly 670-donor mean. Listed as cytomegalovirus-associated were 150 to 200 TCR beta chains.

PCR involved 60 Vbeta and 13 Jbeta primers. Libraries were prepared by immunoSEQ multiplex PCR; TCRdb keeps only in-frame clonotypes and omits some of them. Of about 190,000 clones listed, 60% to 80% are singletons. This clone was observed once. Its target is not known. The trim removed 3 bases at V and 12 bases at J, leaving 9 bases unmatched. Germline V CDR1 and CDR2: LNHDA, SQIVND (reference sequence). The CDR3 is made up of 14 amino acids. The chain is built from TRBV19 and TRBJ1-4; TRBD1 agrees at 8 bases. Sequenced material: PBMCs. The clonotype was recovered from a woman aged 25 to 39 in good health and CMV-seropositive. CDR3 DNA sequence: TGTGCCAGTAGTATCGGACAGGGAAAGAAGGAACTGTTTTTT. The encoded protein is CASSIGQGKKELFF.